These 4 T cell receptor beta chains were sequenced from one sample in a study of blood T cell repertoires in COVID-19 (TCRdb year 2020). The library was generated by the immunoSEQ multiplex PCR assay. TCRdb stores this immuneACCESS table with in-frame sequences only. Part of the clones is absent; in the studies checked, under half of the shortfall reflects unresolved V genes, and no reason is known for the rest. Across this sample there are about 220,000 clones, with about 84% seen only once. Together, the top ten hold 9.5% to 15% of the sample. Source material: peripheral blood. These receptors originate from a human donor in a cohort sampled during active COVID-19.

This clone was counted ten times or more. The chain links TRBV16 to TRBJ2-3; 15 nucleotides match TRBD2. There are 17 residues in the CDR3. Germline-derived CDR1 and CDR2 are KGHSY and FQNENV. The V segment lost 2 bases and the J segment 4 bases; nucleotides outside the gene matches: 4. The CDR3 nucleotides read TGTGCCAGCAGCCAACGGACTAGCGGGAGGGCCCCAGATACGCAGTATTTT. Its translation is CASSQRTSGRAPDTQYF.

The rearrangement joins TRBV4-3 to TRBJ1-1; 10 nucleotides agree with TRBD1. Germline trimming cut 4 bases from V and 0 bases from J; bases unmatched to any gene: 11. Germline lookup yields CDR1 LGHNA and CDR2 YSLEER. This CDR3 spans 18 amino acids. The CDR3 DNA reads TGCGCCAGCAGCCCCCAAGACAGGGGGCCTGGTGTGAACACTGAAGCTTTCTTT. Its translation is CASSPQDRGPGVNTEAFF.

The rearrangement uses TRBV21-1 and TRBJ2-7; no check of the table's D call, TRBD1, against the DNA was made. TRBV21-1 is termed a pseudogene. This CDR3 comprises 19 residues. The CDR3 sequence: CASSKSAFTGGESPSEQYF. The CDR3, as DNA: TGTGCCAGCAGCAAGTCGGCGTTTACAGGGGGCGAGTCCCCTAGCGAGCAGTACTTC.

This rearrangement joins TRBV24-1 to TRBJ1-3; TRBD1 matches 7 bases. Germline CDR1 reads KGHDR; CDR2 reads SFDVKD. With V trimmed by 4 bases and J by 0 bases, 8 bases remained unmatched. The CDR3 loop spans 17 amino acids. For the CDR3, the DNA is TGTGCCACCAGTGAACCCGGGACAGTTTTCTCTGGAAACACCATATATTTT. As protein: CATSEPGTVFSGNTIYF.